The sample holds many counts of the clone carrying this T cell receptor beta chain. The antigen remains undetermined. The sample belongs to a study of breast tumors, draining lymph nodes, adjacent tissues. CDR3 length: 16 residues. Germline V gene data show CDR1 as MNHEY and CDR2 as SVGAGI. V was trimmed by 2 bases and J by 9 bases, leaving 17 bases between them. Axillary draining lymph nodes of breast cancer patients supplied the node samples. Study-wide results and limits: Tumor repertoires ranked between lymph nodes and nontumor tissue in diversity, with V and J gene preferences. Most tumor T cells seemingly derive from lymph node, then expand in tumor. That most tumor T cells come from lymph nodes remained unproven. Tumor and nontumor repertoires were significantly more similar in luminal-like than in basal-like breast cancer.

TCRdb processed the multiplex PCR reads anew with MiXCR; each CDR3 protein has one entry. The profile shows 160,000 or so distinct CDR3 sequences, around a third of them singletons. The receptor's source is a female donor with breast cancer. Some clones in this sample may be carry-over from other donors' samples. The chain combines TRBV6-5 with TRBJ1-6; D gene unclear. Sample: axillary lymph node tissue. Written as DNA, the CDR3 is TGTGCCAGCAGTTACCTTGGGTCCGATGGTGGTTCACCCCTCCACTTT. Protein: CASSYLGSDGGSPLHF.